The entry that follows covers one TCR beta chain sequence. Its recognized antigen is unknown. No much larger clone exists at a distance of one base, and base qualities are not known. The sample is drawn from a study of blood T cell repertoires in COVID-19 (dated by TCRdb to about 2020). In the study overall: Samples covering the acute and convalescent phases of COVID-19 were provided by collaborators in the United States, Italy and Spain. The prospective study material was composed of cDNA or gDNA derived from T cells, B-cell-depleted T cells, or PBMCs. Subjects who had been exposed to COVID-19, were actively infected with it, or had recovered from it provided the deeply sampled blood TCRbeta repertoires that made up the dataset. The repertoires were released in a freely available public database intended as a resource for research on the immune response to SARS-CoV-2. Samples came from the ongoing ImmuneRACE study (first 160 participants) plus 1,254 subjects from 6 global collaborators. The sample metadata nearly always contained a de-identified subject ID, COVID-19 status, age in years and sex. HLA class I and class II types, where available, came from metadata supplied by the sample provider rather than from assay-based typing. The full study reports these points: How much clinical and demographic metadata was included differed by source and by participant, and the metadata was provided uncurated.

TCRbeta CDR3 regions were amplified from genomic DNA by means of the immunoSEQ Assay, a bias-controlled multiplex PCR. In the original analysis: Nucleated cell counts per sample were estimated from amplification of reference gene primers within the assay. Sequence reads were collapsed and filtered to measure the absolute abundance of every unique TCRbeta CDR3 rearrangement. For each sample, productive Simpson clonality was calculated by taking the square root of Simpson's diversity index across productive rearrangements. TCRdb provides this immuneACCESS table in a form limited to in-frame rearrangements. Some clones are lacking; in checked studies, under half of them reflect an unresolved V gene, and why the rest are absent is not known. The DNA was the basis for D and trimming; V, J and clone size are from that table. This sample lists 200,000 to 250,000 clones; 90% were detected once. Clones ranked in the top ten supply more than 13% of the sample.

Enrolling through a virtual design, the prospective study's participants ranged in age from roughly 18 to 95 years and lived across 20 to 25 United States geographic areas. To assign participants to cohorts, the prospective study relied on clinical history that participants themselves reported in a screening survey and a study questionnaire. Exposed participants were defined as having been in contact with someone with a PCR-confirmed or clinician-diagnosed COVID-19 case within 2 weeks of study entry. In the prospective study, whole blood, serum and a nasopharyngeal or oropharyngeal swab were collected from each participant by mobile phlebotomists. Over an approximately two-month period, participants in the prospective study had the option of providing additional blood draws and questionnaires. Before DNA extraction, prospective study blood samples were shipped either frozen or at room temperature.

Per the germline V gene, LGHNA is the CDR1 and YNFKEQ is the CDR2. The CDR3 runs 17 amino acids, cysteine and phenylalanine included. The retained sequence is limited to the CDR3, 51 bases, with the frame set at the first base. V gives up 1 base and J gives up 2 bases, and the segment between their germline ends measures 17 bases. The sequencing input was PBMCs or T cells enriched from blood (not recorded which). Recombination connected TRBV4-2 to TRBJ2-5; TRBD2 is a possible D gene, resting on 6 matching bases. The origin of this receptor is a man aged 25-45 years who had been exposed to COVID-19. The CDR3 in this case is CASSQGVAAGSQETQYF. The nucleotide sequence reads as follows: TGTGCCAGCAGCCAAGGGGTAGCGGCGGGGTCACAAGAGACCCAGTACTTC.